This T cell receptor beta chain came from a study of blood T cell repertoires in COVID-19. Across the whole study: There were acute and convalescent COVID-19 samples, and they came from the United States, Italy and Spain.

J was trimmed by 4 bases and V by 4 bases; bases with no gene match: 4. This CDR3 contains 14 residues. The germline CDR1 and CDR2 sequences are KGHSH and LQKENI. Authors' processing steps: Amplifying reference gene primers gave estimates of nucleated cell counts. Here immunoSEQ multiplex PCR was the method, and the copy in TCRdb shows in-frame clones only, minus some. Clone size and V and J calls were adopted from that table, with D and trimming inferred from the DNA. The repertoire has roughly 220,000 clones, around 80% of them found once; the top ten carry roughly 4.6%. This TCR was recovered from a woman aged 60-70 years who had recovered from COVID-19. V usage is TRBV18 and J usage is TRBJ1-1; 9 positions agree with TRBD1. Sequencing input: peripheral blood. The CDR3 sequence is CASSRETGGTEAFF. CDR3 DNA: TGTGCCAGCTCACGGGAGACAGGGGGCACTGAAGCTTTCTTT.